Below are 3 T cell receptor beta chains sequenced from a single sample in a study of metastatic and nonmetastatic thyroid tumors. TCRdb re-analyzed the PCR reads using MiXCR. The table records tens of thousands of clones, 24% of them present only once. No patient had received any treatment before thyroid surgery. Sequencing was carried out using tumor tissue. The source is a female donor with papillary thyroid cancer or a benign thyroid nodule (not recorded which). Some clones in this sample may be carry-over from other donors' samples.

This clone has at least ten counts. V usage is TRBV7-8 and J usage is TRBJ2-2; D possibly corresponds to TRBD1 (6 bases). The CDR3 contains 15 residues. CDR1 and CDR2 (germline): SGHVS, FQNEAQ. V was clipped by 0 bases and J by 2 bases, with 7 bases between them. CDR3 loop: CASSLAGANTGELFF. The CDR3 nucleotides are TGTGCCAGCAGCTTAGCGGGGGCAAACACCGGGGAGCTGTTTTTT.

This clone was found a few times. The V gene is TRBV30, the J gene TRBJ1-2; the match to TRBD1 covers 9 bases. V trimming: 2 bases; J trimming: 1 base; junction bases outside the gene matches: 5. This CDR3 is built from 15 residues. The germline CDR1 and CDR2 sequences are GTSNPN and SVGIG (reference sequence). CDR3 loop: CAWSSGTGNNYGYTF. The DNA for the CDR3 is TGTGCCTGGAGTAGCGGGACAGGGAATAACTATGGCTACACCTTC.

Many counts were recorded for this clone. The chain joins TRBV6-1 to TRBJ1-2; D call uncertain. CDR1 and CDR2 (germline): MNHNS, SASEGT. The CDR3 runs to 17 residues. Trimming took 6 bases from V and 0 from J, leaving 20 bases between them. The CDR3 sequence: CASRDLDGSLTNYGYTF. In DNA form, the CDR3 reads TGTGCCAGCAGGGACCTCGATGGCAGCCTCACTAACTATGGCTACACCTTC.